This T cell receptor beta chain was identified in a study of T cells in localized non-small cell lung cancer. Study-wide points: Sequencing was restricted to one tumor region; therefore, heterogeneity remains possible. Uninvolved adjacent lung showed the highest T cell clonality, exceeding tumor. Longer overall survival was associated with a higher density of T cells in the blood. Across samples, adjacent lung featured a median approximately 60 of the top 100 tumor clones.

A note on this clone: Its antigen remains unknown.

Trimming at V came to 6 bases and at J to 8 bases, leaving 18 bases not matched to a gene. The length of the CDR3 is 16 residues. Germline V CDR1 and CDR2: SEHNR, FQNEAQ (reference sequence). The repertoire was sequenced with immunoSEQ multiplex PCR; TCRdb's copy has only in-frame clones and lacks some. The table records about 22,000 clones, approximately 91% of them present only once. The V gene is TRBV7-9, the J gene TRBJ1-2; 7 nucleotides line up with TRBD1. This material consisted of PBMCs, taken before any cancer treatment. This receptor was taken from a man aged 35-69 years with stage II squamous cell lung carcinoma. The CDR3 protein is CASSRKGGAPPGGYTF. CDR3 in DNA: TGTGCCAGCAGTAGAAAAGGGGGCGCCCCACCCGGAGGCTACACCTTC. The complete variable domain, with remaining parts taken from reference TRBV7-9 and TRBJ1-2, reads DTGVSQNPRHKITKRGQNVTFRCDPISEHNRLYWYRQTLGQGPEFLTYFQNEAQLEKSRLLSDRFSAERPKGSFSTLEIQRTEQGDSAMYLCASSRKGGAPPGGYTFGSGTRLTVV.